These T cell receptor beta chains were read from a single sample in a study of T-cell memory formation after mild COVID-19. MiXCR, run by TCRdb on the 5' RACE reads, gives a single entry per CDR3 protein. The data hold around 320,000 distinct CDR3 sequences, with 25% to 30% observed a single time. Sequencing was carried out using PBMCs or a T cell subset sorted from them (not recorded which). The receptors come from an adult woman who had mild COVID-19 (a few samples of this study predate the infection). Cell type and time point are not known. Both conserved end residues are trimmed from each CDR3.

V	J	CDR3
TRBV6-6	TRBJ2-7	ASRRGRSSYEQY
TRBV10-3	TRBJ1-5	AISGTAEPHQPQH
TRBV5-1	TRBJ2-6	ASSLSGTGGSSGANVLT
TRBV30	TRBJ2-3	AWSVLSAPGADTQY
TRBV5-4	TRBJ2-2	ASRTGLGELF
TRBV12-3/TRBV12-4	TRBJ2-1	ASSLSRLAGSVGF
TRBV6-5	TRBJ2-7	ASSYPNPGRELGGSDYEQY
TRBV15	TRBJ2-2	ATSKGWSGELF
TRBV9	TRBJ2-1	ASSVGDRGHEQF
TRBV7-9	TRBJ2-7	ASSSLGSGYGYEQY
TRBV7-6	TRBJ2-1	ASSLALPGHNEQF
TRBV7-2	TRBJ2-7	ASSDFLGTDYEQY
TRBV4-1	TRBJ1-6	ASSPRGQGGYNSPLH
TRBV27	TRBJ2-2	ASSRGSADRYALWTGELF
TRBV6-4	TRBJ2-1	ASSPGQGVEQF
TRBV7-2	TRBJ2-6	ASSLSYSGANVLT
TRBV20-1	TRBJ1-2	SASGGTNYGYT
TRBV12-3/TRBV12-4	TRBJ2-1	ASSLRDRKSYNEQF
TRBV5-1	TRBJ2-5	ASSLGEREETQY
TRBV5-1	TRBJ2-7	ASSSAMGDSYEQY
TRBV9	TRBJ2-5	ASSVALGRGETQY
TRBV3-1	TRBJ2-7	ASSPRTTRAYEQY
TRBV5-1	TRBJ1-1	ASSPAEAVRTGAF
TRBV20-1	TRBJ2-7	SARVSRGPPYEQY
TRBV20-1	TRBJ2-7	SASGTGPYEQY
TRBV20-1	TRBJ2-7	SARDALAGGLYEQY
TRBV20-1	TRBJ2-2	SAREGGNTGELF
TRBV18	TRBJ1-1	ASSQQGVDEAF
TRBV3-1	TRBJ2-5	ASSQVSVGETQY
TRBV10-3	TRBJ2-1	AITRLAGDQSQF
TRBV7-8	TRBJ2-7	ASSGTEISEQY
TRBV27	TRBJ1-1	ASSIRGGGTEAF
TRBV19	TRBJ2-7	ASSINPGGYEQY
TRBV7-8	TRBJ2-5	ASSLAGLGAKETQY
TRBV24-1	TRBJ1-4	ATSDRGEKLF
TRBV12-3/TRBV12-4	TRBJ1-1	ASSLGKGWTEAF
TRBV24-1	TRBJ2-1	ATSDSGTKGNDEQF
TRBV29-1	TRBJ2-4	SVVGTSGLAKNIQY
TRBV5-1	TRBJ2-3	ASSLDLSNTDTQY
TRBV7-2	TRBJ2-1	ASSPTVVFGSSSYNEQF
TRBV24-1	TRBJ1-1	ATPGGGCTEAF
TRBV7-6	TRBJ2-3	ASSSGLAGGGPADTQY
TRBV2	TRBJ2-5	ASSGSIAETQY
TRBV7-9	TRBJ2-2	ASSSGPTNTGELF
TRBV5-5	TRBJ2-6	ASSLVWGLVDSGANVLT
TRBV20-1	TRBJ2-1	SASGRSFDEQF
TRBV12-3/TRBV12-4	TRBJ1-4	ASSRDGTGKGKLF
TRBV5-1	TRBJ2-2	ASSGQPTNTGELF
TRBV12-3/TRBV12-4	TRBJ1-2	ASSLNRGQAGYT
TRBV20-1	TRBJ2-3	SARGPPGLPGLAGVDPDTQY
TRBV30	TRBJ2-3	ALGAGVGTDTQY
TRBV3-1	TRBJ2-7	ASSHSRGTNNEQY
TRBV29-1	TRBJ1-1	SAPRRGGPNTEAF
TRBV6-5	TRBJ2-1	ASSPRAGDRNEQF
TRBV20-1	TRBJ2-7	SARDWAAYEQY
TRBV5-1	TRBJ1-2	ASSLDPPYGYT
TRBV29-1	TRBJ1-1	SVGNGVSTEAF